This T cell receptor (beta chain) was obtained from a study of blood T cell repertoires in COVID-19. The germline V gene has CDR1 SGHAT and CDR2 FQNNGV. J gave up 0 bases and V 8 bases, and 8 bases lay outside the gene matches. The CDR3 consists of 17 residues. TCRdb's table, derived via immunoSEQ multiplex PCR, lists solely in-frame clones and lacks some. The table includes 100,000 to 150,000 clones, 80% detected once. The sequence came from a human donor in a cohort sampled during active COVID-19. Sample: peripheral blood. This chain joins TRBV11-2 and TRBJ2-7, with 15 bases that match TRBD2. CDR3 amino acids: CASVAGTSGGYSYEQYF. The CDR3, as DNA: TGTGCCAGCGTGGCCGGGACTAGCGGGGGGTACTCCTACGAGCAGTACTTC.